This TCR beta chain emerged from a study of regulatory T cells in long-lasting Graves disease. Building of the TCR beta libraries involved iRepertoire HTBI primers and Arm-PCR of CDR3 regions. MiXCR, applied by TCRdb to the multiplex PCR reads, yields one record per CDR3 protein. The sample holds approximately 400,000 distinct CDR3 sequences, about 20% seen once. The CDR3 has 15 amino acids. CDR1 and CDR2 (germline): SGHVS, FQNEAQ. Trimming cost V 5 bases and J 0 bases, with 14 bases left between them. There are many counts of this clonotype. The sample's time point: persistent/refractory GD, antithyroid drugs over 5 years with positive TRAb. Construction of the TCR library relied on RNA isolated from PBMCs.

The chain employs TRBV7-8 and TRBJ2-7; D might be TRBD1 (7 bases). Sequenced material: peripheral blood mononuclear cells (PBMCs), taken when the disease was refractory, from a patient treated with antithyroid drugs. This clonotype originated in a female donor with Graves disease. CDR3 sequence: CASSRRGQTSYEQYF. The CDR3 DNA reads TGTGCCAGCAGCCGGAGGGGACAGACCTCCTACGAGCAGTACTTC. Variable domain in full (rest from reference TRBV7-8 and TRBJ2-7): GAGVSQSPRYKVAKRGQDVALRCDPISGHVSLFWYQQALGQGPEFLTYFQNEAQLDKSGLPSDRFFAERPEGSVSTLKIQRTQQEDSAVYLCASSRRGQTSYEQYFGPGTRLTVT.